Shown below are 3 T cell receptor beta chains from a single sample sequenced in a study of blood T cell repertoires in COVID-19. Assay: immunoSEQ multiplex PCR; the TCRdb copy retains only in-frame clones and omits some. The data show about 150,000 clones, around 89% seen once. Sequencing was carried out using peripheral blood. These TCRs come from a woman aged 55-69 years with active COVID-19.

The V and J genes are TRBV18 and TRBJ2-1, with D possibly TRBD2 on 5 matching bases. The V end was cut by 3 bases, the J end by 1 base, with 13 bases between. The CDR3 contains 16 residues. Germline values: CDR1 KGHSH, CDR2 LQKENI. CDR3 in DNA: TGTGCCAGCTCACCCCAACTAGGGTTTTCCTACAATGAGCAGTTCTTC. This translates into CASSPQLGFSYNEQFF.

J is TRBJ2-1 and V is TRBV7-3; TRBD2 aligns across 8 bases. Per germline, CDR1 SGHTA and CDR2 FQGTGA. The CDR3 has 15 residues. V was clipped by 5 bases and J by 1 base; unmatched bases: 4. The CDR3 reads CASSPTGGSYNEQFF. CDR3 DNA: TGTGCCAGCAGCCCAACGGGGGGGTCCTACAATGAGCAGTTCTTC.

This chain uses TRBV7-9 with TRBJ1-4, with a tentative D call TRBD1 (6 bases). The germline V gene has CDR1 SEHNR and CDR2 FQNEAQ (reference sequence). This CDR3 comprises 14 residues. Trimming stripped 6 bases from V and 8 bases from J, with 16 bases between. CDR3 amino acids: CASSITEGVEKLFF. The CDR3 DNA is TGTGCCAGCAGTATCACCGAGGGGGTAGAAAAACTGTTTTTT.